Described below is a single T cell receptor beta chain sequence and its context. Germline loops: CDR1 SGHRS, CDR2 YFSETQ. V lost 4 bases and J lost 1, with 8 bases in between. The CDR3 is made up of 13 amino acids. The sample belongs to a study of blood T cell repertoires in COVID-19. As for the study in general: The study drew acute and convalescent COVID-19 samples from the United States, Italy and Spain. Sources were T cells, B-cell-depleted T cells, or PBMCs; the material itself was cDNA or gDNA.

In the original analysis: It was from reference gene primer amplification that nucleated cell counts were estimated. Profiled with immunoSEQ multiplex PCR; TCRdb holds only in-frame clones, not every one. V and J calls plus clone size are reproduced from that table; the DNA served to infer D and trimming. The profile shows 150,000 to 200,000 clones, under 85% of them singletons. The rearrangement uses TRBV5-1 and TRBJ1-1; no firm D call. The sequenced sample was peripheral blood. This clonotype was sampled from a woman aged 80 or older with acute or convalescent COVID-19. This chain's CDR3 is CASSPRENTEAFF. In DNA form, the CDR3 reads TGCGCCAGCAGCCCCCGAGAGAACACTGAAGCTTTCTTT.